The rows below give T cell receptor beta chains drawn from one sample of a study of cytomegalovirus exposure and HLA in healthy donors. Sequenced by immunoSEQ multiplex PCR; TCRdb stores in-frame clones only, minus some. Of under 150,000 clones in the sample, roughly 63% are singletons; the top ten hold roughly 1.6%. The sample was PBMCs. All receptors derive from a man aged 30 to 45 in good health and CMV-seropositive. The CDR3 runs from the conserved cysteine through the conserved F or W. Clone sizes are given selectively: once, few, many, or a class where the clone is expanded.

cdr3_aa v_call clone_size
CASSLGGANQPQHF TRBV5-4 once
CASSLPQGEQYF TRBV28 .
CASSFGTEGVGETQYF TRBV27 .
CSVESPRYGDEQFF TRBV29-1 .
CASSPYPRVSPEAFF TRBV9 .
CASSQGEETQYF TRBV13 once
CASSAGTLAKNIQYF TRBV5-1 .
CASSAGTVTYNEQFF TRBV19 .
CATAKVGQGSTEAFF TRBV5-1 .
CASSAYYGTGYEQYF TRBV10-2 .
CASSEWFEGVAKNIQYF TRBV6-1 .
CASSLERGQPQHF TRBV28 .
CATSRERISYNEQFF TRBV15 .
CASSSGGRVREQFF TRBV7-9 few
CASSVDGAGGNTGELFF TRBV9 .
CASSIQAGLGHEQFF TRBV19 .
CASSHGFGGRNIQYF TRBV28 few
CASSSNSYEQYF TRBV7-2 .
CASSFPTGTPRSYTF TRBV5-4 .
CASSLGGRADTGELFF TRBV5-6 .
CASSYPTDGYTF TRBV5-1 .
CASSPRVYNEQFF TRBV9 .
CSPQDLYGYTF TRBV20-1 once